This TCR beta chain is from a study of OX40 agonist ivuxolimab in advanced cancers. There are 12 residues in the CDR3. V lost 0 bases to trimming and J lost 4 bases, with 3 bases between them. Germline CDR1 is LNHDA and CDR2 is SQIVND (reference sequence). This table comes from immunoSEQ multiplex PCR, and its TCRdb copy is limited to in-frame clones, with some not included. The data show about 70,000 clones, over 65% seen once. The sampling schedule covered blood at baseline, cycle 4 day 1, and cycle 7 day 1. This clonotype originated in an adult with an advanced solid tumor such as melanoma, head and neck, liver or kidney cancer. The rearrangement uses TRBV19 and TRBJ2-5; D gene unclear. Material: CD4+ or CD8+ T cells sorted from blood, obtained in a trial of the OX40 agonist ivuxolimab. The CDR3 here is CASSIDGETQYF. The CDR3, as DNA: TGTGCCAGTAGTATAGATGGAGAGACCCAGTACTTC.